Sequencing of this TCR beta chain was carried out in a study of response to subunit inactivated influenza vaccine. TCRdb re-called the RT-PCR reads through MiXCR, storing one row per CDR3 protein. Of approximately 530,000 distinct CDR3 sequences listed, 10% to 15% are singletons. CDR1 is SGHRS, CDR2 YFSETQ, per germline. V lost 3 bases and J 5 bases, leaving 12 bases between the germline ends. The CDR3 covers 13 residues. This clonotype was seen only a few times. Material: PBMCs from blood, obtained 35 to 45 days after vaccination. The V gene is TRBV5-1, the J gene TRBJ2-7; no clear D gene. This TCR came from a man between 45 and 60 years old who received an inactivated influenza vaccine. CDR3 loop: CASSWTSQDEQYF. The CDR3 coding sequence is TGCGCCAGCAGCTGGACCTCTCAGGACGAGCAGTACTTC.